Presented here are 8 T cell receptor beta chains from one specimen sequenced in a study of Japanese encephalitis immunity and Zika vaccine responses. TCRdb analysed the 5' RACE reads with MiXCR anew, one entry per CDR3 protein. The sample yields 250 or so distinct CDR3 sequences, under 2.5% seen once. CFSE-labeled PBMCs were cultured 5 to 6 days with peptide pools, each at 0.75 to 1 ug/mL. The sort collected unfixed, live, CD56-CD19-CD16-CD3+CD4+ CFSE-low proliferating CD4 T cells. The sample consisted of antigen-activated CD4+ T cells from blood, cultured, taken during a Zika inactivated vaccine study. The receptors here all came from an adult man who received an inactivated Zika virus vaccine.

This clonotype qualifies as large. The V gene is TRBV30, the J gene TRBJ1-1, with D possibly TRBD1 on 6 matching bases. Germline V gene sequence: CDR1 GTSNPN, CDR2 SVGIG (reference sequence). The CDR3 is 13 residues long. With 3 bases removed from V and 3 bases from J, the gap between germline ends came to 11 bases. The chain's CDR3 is CAWSEDSYTEAFF. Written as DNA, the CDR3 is TGTGCCTGGAGCGAGGACAGCTACACTGAAGCTTTCTTT.

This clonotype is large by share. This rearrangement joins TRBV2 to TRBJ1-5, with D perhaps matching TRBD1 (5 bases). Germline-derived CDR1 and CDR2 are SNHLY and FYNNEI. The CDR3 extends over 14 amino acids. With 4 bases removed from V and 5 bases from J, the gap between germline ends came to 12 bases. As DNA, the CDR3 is TGTGCCAGCAGTGGGCAGGGTCATCATCAGCCCCAGCATTTT. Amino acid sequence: CASSGQGHHQPQHF.

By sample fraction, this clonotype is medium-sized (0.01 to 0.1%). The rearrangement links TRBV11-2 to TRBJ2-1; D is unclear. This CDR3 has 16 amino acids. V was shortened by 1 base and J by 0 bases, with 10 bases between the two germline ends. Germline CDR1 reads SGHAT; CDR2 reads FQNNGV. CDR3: CASSLVGSGSYNEQFF. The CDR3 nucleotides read TGTGCCAGCAGCTTAGTAGGTTCCGGCTCCTACAATGAGCAGTTCTTC.

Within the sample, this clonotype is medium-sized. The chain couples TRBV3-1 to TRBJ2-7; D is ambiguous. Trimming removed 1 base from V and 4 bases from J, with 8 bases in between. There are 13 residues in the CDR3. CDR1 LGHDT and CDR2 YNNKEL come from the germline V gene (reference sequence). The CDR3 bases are TGTGCCAGCAGCCAAGTCCACGGGTACGAGCAGTACTTC. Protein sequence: CASSQVHGYEQYF.

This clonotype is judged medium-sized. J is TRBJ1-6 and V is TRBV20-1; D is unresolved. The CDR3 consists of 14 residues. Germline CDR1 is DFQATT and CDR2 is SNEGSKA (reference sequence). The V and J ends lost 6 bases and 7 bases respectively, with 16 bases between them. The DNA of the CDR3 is TGCAGTGCCCCGGATGGGTTCCCCAATTCACCCCTCCACTTT. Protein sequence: CSAPDGFPNSPLHF.

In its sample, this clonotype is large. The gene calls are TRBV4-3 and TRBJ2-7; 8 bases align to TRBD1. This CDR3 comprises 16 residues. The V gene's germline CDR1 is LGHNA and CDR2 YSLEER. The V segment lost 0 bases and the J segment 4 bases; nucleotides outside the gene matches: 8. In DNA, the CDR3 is TGCGCCAGCAGCCAAGATACCCCGACAGGGGAATACGAGCAGTACTTC. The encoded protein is CASSQDTPTGEYEQYF.

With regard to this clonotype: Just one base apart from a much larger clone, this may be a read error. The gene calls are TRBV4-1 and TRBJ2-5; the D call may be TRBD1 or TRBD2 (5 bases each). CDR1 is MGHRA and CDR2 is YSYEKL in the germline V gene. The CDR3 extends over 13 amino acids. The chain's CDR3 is CTSTSWGSETQYF. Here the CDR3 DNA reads TGCACCAGCACCTCATGGGGGAGCGAGACCCAGTACTTC.

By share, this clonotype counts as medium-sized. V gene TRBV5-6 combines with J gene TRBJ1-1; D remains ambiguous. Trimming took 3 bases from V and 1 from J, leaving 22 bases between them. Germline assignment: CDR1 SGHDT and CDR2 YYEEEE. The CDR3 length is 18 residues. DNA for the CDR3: TGTGCCAGCAGCTATATGAGGATAGGGTACACGAAGAACACTGAAGCTTTCTTT. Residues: CASSYMRIGYTKNTEAFF.